This T cell receptor (beta chain) was captured by sequencing in a study of response to subunit inactivated influenza vaccine. Study results and caveats: Each seasonal flu vaccination may recruit only limited new T cells, authors suggested.

With respect to this clonotype: Antigen unknown.

V dropped 3 bases and J dropped 5 bases, with 17 bases sitting between them. The CDR3 contains 17 residues. Germline CDR1 is MDHEN and CDR2 is SYDVKM. TCRdb called the RT-PCR reads again in MiXCR, with one record for every CDR3 protein. This table holds about 520,000 distinct CDR3 sequences, 25% found once. Material: CD4+ T cells sorted from PBMCs, obtained more than 4 days after vaccination. This rearrangement joins TRBV28 to TRBJ1-6; the D gene is possibly TRBD1 (5 bases). This TCR came from a man aged 50 to 59 who received an inactivated influenza vaccine. The CDR3 DNA sequence: TGTGCCAGCAGTTTCATATGGGGCAGGAGGGATAATTCACCCCTCCACTTT. The encoded protein is CASSFIWGRRDNSPLHF.